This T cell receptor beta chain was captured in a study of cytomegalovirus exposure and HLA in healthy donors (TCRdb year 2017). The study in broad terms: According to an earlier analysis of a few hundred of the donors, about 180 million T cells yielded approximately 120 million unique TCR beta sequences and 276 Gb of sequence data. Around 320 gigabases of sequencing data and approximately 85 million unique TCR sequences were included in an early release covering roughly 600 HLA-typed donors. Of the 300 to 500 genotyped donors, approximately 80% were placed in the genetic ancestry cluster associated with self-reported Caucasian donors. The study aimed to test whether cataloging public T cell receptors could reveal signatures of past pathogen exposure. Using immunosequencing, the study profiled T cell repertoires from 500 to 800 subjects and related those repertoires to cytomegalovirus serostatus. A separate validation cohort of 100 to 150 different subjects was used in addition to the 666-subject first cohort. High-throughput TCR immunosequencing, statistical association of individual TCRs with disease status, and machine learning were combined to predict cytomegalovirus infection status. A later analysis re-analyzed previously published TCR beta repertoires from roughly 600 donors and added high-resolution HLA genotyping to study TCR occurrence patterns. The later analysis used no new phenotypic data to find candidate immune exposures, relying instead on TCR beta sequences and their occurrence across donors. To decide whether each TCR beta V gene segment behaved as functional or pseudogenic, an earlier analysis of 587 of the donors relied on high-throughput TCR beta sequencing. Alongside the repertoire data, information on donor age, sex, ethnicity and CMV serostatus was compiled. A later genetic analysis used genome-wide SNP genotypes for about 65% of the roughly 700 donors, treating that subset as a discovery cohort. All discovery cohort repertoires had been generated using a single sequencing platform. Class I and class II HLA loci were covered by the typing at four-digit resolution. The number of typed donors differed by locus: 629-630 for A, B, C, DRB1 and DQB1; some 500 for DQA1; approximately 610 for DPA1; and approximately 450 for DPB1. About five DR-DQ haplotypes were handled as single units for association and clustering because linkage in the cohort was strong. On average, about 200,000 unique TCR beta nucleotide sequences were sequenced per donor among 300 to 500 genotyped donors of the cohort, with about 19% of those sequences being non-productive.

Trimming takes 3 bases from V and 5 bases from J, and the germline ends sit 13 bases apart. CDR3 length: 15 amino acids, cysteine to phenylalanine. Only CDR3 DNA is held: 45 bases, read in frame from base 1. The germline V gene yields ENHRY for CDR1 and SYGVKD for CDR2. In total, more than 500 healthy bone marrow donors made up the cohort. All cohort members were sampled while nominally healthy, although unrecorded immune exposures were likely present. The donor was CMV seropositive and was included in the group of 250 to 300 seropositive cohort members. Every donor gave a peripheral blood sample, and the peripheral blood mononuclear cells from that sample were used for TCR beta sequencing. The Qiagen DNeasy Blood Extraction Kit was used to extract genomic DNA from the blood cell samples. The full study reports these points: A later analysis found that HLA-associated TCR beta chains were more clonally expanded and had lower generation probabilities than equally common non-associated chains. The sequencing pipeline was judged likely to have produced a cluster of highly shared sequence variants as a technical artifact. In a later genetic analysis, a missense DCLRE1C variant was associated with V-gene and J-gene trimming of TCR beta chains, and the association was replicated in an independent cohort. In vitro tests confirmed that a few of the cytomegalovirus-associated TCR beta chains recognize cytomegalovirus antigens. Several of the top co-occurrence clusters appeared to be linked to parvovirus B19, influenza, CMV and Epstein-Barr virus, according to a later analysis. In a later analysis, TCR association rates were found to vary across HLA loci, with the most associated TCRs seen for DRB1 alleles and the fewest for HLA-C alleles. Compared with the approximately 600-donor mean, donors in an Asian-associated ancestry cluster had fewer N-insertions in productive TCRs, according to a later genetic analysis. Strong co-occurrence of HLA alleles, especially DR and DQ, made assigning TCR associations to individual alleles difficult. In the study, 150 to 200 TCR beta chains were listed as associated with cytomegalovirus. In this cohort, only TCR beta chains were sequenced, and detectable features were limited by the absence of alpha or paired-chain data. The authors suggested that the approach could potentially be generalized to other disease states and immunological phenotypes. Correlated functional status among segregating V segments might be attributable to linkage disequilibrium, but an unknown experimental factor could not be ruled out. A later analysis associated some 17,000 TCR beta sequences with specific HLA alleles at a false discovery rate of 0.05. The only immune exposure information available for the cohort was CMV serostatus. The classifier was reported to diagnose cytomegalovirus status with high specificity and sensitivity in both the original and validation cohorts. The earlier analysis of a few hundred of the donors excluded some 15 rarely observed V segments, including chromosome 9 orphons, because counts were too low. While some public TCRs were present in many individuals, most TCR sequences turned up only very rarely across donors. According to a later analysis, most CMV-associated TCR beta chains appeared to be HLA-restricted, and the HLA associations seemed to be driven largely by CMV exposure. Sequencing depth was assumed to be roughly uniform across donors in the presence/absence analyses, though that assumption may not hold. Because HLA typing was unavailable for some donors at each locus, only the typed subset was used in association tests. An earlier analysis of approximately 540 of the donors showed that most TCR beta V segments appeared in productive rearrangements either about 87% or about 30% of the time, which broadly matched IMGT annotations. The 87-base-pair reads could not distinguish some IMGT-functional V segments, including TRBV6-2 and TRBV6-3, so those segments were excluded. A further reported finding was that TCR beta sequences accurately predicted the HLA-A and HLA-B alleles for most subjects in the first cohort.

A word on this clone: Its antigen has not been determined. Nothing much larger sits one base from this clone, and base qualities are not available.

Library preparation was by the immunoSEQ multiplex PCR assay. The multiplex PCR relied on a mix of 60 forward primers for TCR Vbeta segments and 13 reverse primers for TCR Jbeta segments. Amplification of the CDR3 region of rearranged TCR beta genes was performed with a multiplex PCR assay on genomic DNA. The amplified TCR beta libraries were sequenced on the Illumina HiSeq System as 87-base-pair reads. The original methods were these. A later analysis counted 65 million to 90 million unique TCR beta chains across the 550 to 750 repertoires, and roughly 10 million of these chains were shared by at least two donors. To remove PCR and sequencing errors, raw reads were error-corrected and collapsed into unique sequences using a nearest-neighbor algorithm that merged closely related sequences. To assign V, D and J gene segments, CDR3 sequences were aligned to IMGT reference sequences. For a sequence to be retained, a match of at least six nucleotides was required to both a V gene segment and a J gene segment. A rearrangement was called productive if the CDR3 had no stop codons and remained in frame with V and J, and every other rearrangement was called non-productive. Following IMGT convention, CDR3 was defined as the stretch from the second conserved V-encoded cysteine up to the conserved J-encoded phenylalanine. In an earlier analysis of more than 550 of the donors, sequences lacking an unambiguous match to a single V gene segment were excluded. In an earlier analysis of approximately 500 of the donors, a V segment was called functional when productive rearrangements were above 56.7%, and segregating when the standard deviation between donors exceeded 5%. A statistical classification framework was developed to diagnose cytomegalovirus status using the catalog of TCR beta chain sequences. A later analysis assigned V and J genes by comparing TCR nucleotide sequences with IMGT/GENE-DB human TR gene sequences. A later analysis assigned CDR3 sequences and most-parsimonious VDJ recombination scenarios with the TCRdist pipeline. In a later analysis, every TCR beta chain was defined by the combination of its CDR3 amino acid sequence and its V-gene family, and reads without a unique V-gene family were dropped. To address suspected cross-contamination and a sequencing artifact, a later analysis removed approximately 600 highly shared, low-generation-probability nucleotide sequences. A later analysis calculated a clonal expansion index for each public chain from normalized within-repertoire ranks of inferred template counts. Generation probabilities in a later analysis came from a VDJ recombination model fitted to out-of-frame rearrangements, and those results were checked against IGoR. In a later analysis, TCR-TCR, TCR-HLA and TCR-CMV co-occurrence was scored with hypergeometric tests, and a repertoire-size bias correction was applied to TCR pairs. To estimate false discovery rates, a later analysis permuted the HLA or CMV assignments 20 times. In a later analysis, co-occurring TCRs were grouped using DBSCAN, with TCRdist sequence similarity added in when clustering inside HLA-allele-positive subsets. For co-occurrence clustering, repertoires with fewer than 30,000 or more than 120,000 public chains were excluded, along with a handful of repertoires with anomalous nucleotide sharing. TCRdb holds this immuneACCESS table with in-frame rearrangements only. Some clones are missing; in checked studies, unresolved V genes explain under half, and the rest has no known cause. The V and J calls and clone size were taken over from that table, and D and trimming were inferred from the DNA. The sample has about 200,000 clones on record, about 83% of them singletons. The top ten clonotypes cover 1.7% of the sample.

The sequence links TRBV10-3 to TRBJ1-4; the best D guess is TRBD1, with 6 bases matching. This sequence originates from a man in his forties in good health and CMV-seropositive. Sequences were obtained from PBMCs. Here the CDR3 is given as CAISESPQGNEKLFF. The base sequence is TGTGCCATCAGTGAAAGTCCCCAGGGGAATGAAAAACTGTTTTTT.